Listed below are T cell receptor beta chains from one sample, sequenced in a study of blood T cell repertoires in COVID-19. Sequencing was performed with immunoSEQ multiplex PCR; in TCRdb, only in-frame clones are kept and a portion is missing. The sample lists approximately 220,000 clones; around 83% were seen once. The sequenced material came from PBMCs or T cells enriched from blood (not recorded which). All receptors derive from a middle-aged woman with acute COVID-19. Both conserved end residues are part of each CDR3. The D gene is left open where the match is weak. Clone size is given for some rows only: seen once, a few or many times, or a class if the clone is expanded.

d_call,j_call,v_call,clone_size,cdr3_aa,cdr3_nt
-,TRBJ1-2,TRBV19,-,CASSILTTGTYGYTF,TGTGCCAGTAGTATCCTGACCACAGGGACGTATGGCTACACCTTC
TRBD1,TRBJ2-4,TRBV4-2,-,CASSLDRDSKNIQYF,TGTGCCAGCAGCCTCGACCGGGACAGCAAAAACATTCAGTACTTC
-,TRBJ2-7,TRBV6-1,few,CASSPWGSSYEQYF,TGTGCCAGCAGTCCCTGGGGCAGCTCCTACGAGCAGTACTTC
-,TRBJ1-2,TRBV28,-,CASSLWASGYTF,TGTGCCAGCAGTTTATGGGCTTCTGGCTACACCTTC
-,TRBJ2-3,TRBV6-5,once,CASRTGTLSTDTQYF,TGTGCCAGCAGGACCGGGACTCTGAGCACAGATACGCAGTATTTT
TRBD1,TRBJ1-2,TRBV7-9,-,CASSFKQTGFKGYTF,TGTGCCAGCAGCTTTAAACAGACAGGGTTTAAAGGCTACACCTTC
-,TRBJ1-2,TRBV4-1,few,CASSQEEGGPAYGYTF,TGCGCCAGCAGCCAAGAAGAGGGTGGGCCGGCCTATGGCTACACCTTC
-,TRBJ1-1,TRBV5-6,-,CASNLRWGGPTEAFF,TGTGCCAGCAACCTACGGTGGGGGGGACCCACTGAAGCTTTCTTT
TRBD1,TRBJ2-2,TRBV5-6,few,CASQAGGTNYGELFF,TGTGCCAGCCAAGCAGGGGGAACTAATTACGGGGAGCTGTTTTTT
TRBD1,TRBJ2-1,TRBV7-8,-,CASSPDRASYNEQFF,TGTGCCAGCAGCCCCGACAGGGCTTCCTACAATGAGCAGTTCTTC
-,TRBJ2-7,TRBV7-2,-,CASSSGLGYEQYF,TGTGCCAGCAGCTCGGGACTGGGCTACGAGCAGTACTTC
-,TRBJ2-5,TRBV4-1,-,CASSQDGAGWETQYF,TGCGCCAGCAGCCAAGACGGCGCGGGGTGGGAGACCCAGTACTTC
TRBD1,TRBJ2-7,TRBV20-1,-,CSVDRGYEQYF,TGCAGTGTTGACAGGGGCTACGAGCAGTACTTC
TRBD1,TRBJ2-7,TRBV28,-,CASSHDRVEMIENRPYEQYF,TGTGCCAGCAGCCACGACAGGGTTGAAATGATCGAGAATCGCCCATACGAGCAGTACTTC
-,TRBJ2-1,TRBV5-6,-,CASSEQGNHEQFF,TGTGCCAGCAGCGAGCAGGGAAACCATGAGCAGTTCTTC
-,TRBJ1-6,TRBV9,-,CASSGRAPEPNSPLHF,TGTGCCAGCAGCGGGAGGGCGCCCGAACCAAATTCACCCCTCCACTTT
-,TRBJ2-1,TRBV24-1,-,CATSDLQAYNEQFF,TGTGCCACCAGTGATTTGCAGGCATACAATGAGCAGTTCTTC
TRBD1,TRBJ1-2,TRBV6-5,-,CASSSGGSYTF,TGTGCCAGCAGTTCAGGGGGTAGCTACACCTTC
-,TRBJ1-1,TRBV6-5,-,CASSYQSGNTEAFF,TGTGCCAGCAGTTATCAGTCAGGTAACACTGAAGCTTTCTTT
TRBD2,TRBJ2-7,TRBV3-1/TRBV3-2,-,CASSQDVTGREGEQYF,TGTGCCAGCAGCCAAGATGTGACAGGCCGGGAGGGCGAGCAGTACTTC
-,TRBJ1-6,TRBV3-1/TRBV3-2,-,CASSQAGYNSPLHF,TGTGCCAGCAGCCAAGCGGGGTATAATTCACCCCTCCACTTT
TRBD1,TRBJ1-5,TRBV28,-,CASRRTGNSNQPQHF,TGTGCCAGCAGGCGGACAGGGAATAGCAATCAGCCCCAGCATTTT
-,TRBJ1-6,TRBV3-1/TRBV3-2,-,CASSQGYRGKPNSPLHF,TGTGCCAGCAGCCAAGGGTACCGGGGAAAGCCTAATTCACCCCTCCACTTT
-,TRBJ1-4,TRBV19,few,CASSLGRTATNEKLFF,TGTGCCAGTAGTCTCGGACGGACAGCAACTAATGAAAAACTGTTTTTT
TRBD2,TRBJ2-1,TRBV18,-,CASSPQGLAVPYNEQFF,TGTGCCAGCTCACCGCAGGGTCTAGCGGTACCCTACAATGAGCAGTTCTTC
-,TRBJ2-1,TRBV5-8,-,CASRYTSSYNEQFF,TGTGCCAGCAGGTATACTAGCTCCTACAATGAGCAGTTCTTC
-,TRBJ1-4,TRBV14,-,CASSHLVGRGDEKLFF,TGTGCCAGCAGCCACCTAGTCGGGCGGGGTGACGAAAAACTGTTTTTT
TRBD2,TRBJ2-3,TRBV7-3,-,CASSLGLADSTDTQYF,TGTGCCAGCAGCTTAGGTCTAGCGGACAGCACAGATACGCAGTATTTT
TRBD2,TRBJ2-7,TRBV9,-,CASSVGLAGVDAQYF,TGTGCCAGCAGCGTAGGACTAGCGGGAGTTGATGCGCAGTACTTC
TRBD1,TRBJ1-4,TRBV6-1,-,CASSEAPGQGGEKLFF,TGTGCCAGCAGTGAAGCCCCAGGGCAGGGGGGTGAAAAACTGTTTTTT
TRBD2,TRBJ2-1,TRBV11-1,-,CASSLPGLAGGYEQFF,TGTGCCAGCAGCTTACCGGGACTAGCGGGAGGTTATGAGCAGTTCTTC
TRBD1,TRBJ1-2,TRBV5-1,-,CASSLAVDRGLREYGYTF,TGCGCCAGCAGCTTGGCGGTGGACAGGGGGCTTCGTGAATATGGCTACACCTTC
-,TRBJ1-1,TRBV6-5,-,CASRVAGRTEAFF,TGTGCCAGCAGGGTGGCAGGGCGTACTGAAGCTTTCTTT
TRBD1,TRBJ2-3,TRBV2,-,CASSSTGTNTDTQYF,TGTGCCAGCAGTTCGACAGGGACAAACACAGATACGCAGTATTTT
-,TRBJ1-2,TRBV21-1,-,CASSNLTGTAKNGYTF,TGTGCCAGCAGCAATCTTACCGGGACAGCCAAAAATGGCTACACCTTC
-,TRBJ1-2,TRBV3-1/TRBV3-2,-,CASSLARGRGLFNYGYTF,TGTGCCAGCAGCCTCGCCCGGGGCAGGGGTCTTTTCAACTATGGCTACACCTTC
-,TRBJ1-3,TRBV5-1,-,CASRHGNSGNTIYF,TGCGCCAGCCGCCACGGTAACTCTGGAAACACCATATATTTT
TRBD1,TRBJ1-2,TRBV6-1,-,CASSDPGQVNYGYTF,TGTGCCAGCAGTGATCCTGGACAGGTTAACTATGGCTACACCTTC
TRBD2,TRBJ2-5,TRBV10-2,-,CASSATSPETQYF,TGCGCCAGCAGTGCGACTAGCCCCGAGACCCAGTACTTC
-,TRBJ1-2,TRBV5-1,-,CASSLGQKNYGYTF,TGCGCCAGCAGCTTGGGCCAGAAGAACTATGGCTACACCTTC
TRBD1,TRBJ2-7,TRBV24-1,once,CATSDQRNRDRQYF,TGTGCCACCAGTGACCAACGAAATCGGGACAGGCAATACTTC
-,TRBJ2-7,TRBV7-2,-,CASSLDFQGRTSYEQYF,TGTGCCAGCAGCTTAGATTTCCAGGGCCGAACTTCCTACGAGCAGTACTTC
-,TRBJ1-2,TRBV6-1,-,CASSDGEAYGYTF,TGTGCCAGCAGTGATGGGGAGGCCTATGGCTACACCTTC
-,TRBJ1-1,TRBV6-5,-,CASRGLNTEAFF,TGTGCCAGCAGGGGCTTGAACACTGAAGCTTTCTTT
-,TRBJ1-6,TRBV5-4,-,CASSLVGRRGSPLHF,TGTGCCAGCAGCCTCGTAGGCCGCCGGGGTTCACCCCTCCACTTT
TRBD1,TRBJ2-7,TRBV4-1,few,CASSQEGDSTYEQYF,TGCGCCAGCAGCCAAGAAGGGGACAGCACCTACGAGCAGTACTTC
-,TRBJ1-2,TRBV7-3,-,CASSLTAGYYGYTF,TGTGCCAGCAGCTTAACAGCCGGGTACTATGGCTACACCTTC
TRBD2,TRBJ2-2,TRBV7-2,-,CASSLEGLARGELFF,TGTGCCAGCAGCTTGGAGGGACTAGCGAGAGGGGAGCTGTTTTTT
-,TRBJ1-1,TRBV30,-,CAWRTTPTAFF,TGTGCCTGGAGGACAACCCCGACGGCTTTCTTT
-,TRBJ2-6,TRBV14,-,CASSQRGSGANVLTF,TGTGCCAGCAGCCAACGGGGCTCTGGGGCCAACGTCCTGACTTTC
-,TRBJ2-1,TRBV27,-,CASSLFNEQFF,TGTGCCAGCAGTCTTTTCAATGAGCAGTTCTTC